This T cell receptor beta chain comes out of a study of post-analysis software for immune sequencing data. Study conclusions and caveats: Among four to six TRBV segments more frequent in patients than controls were TRBV5-6, TRBV5-1 and TRBV20-1.

The CDR3 is made up of 17 amino acids. The junction had 6 bases not matched to a gene; V was cut back by 0 bases and J by 0 bases. The germline gives CDR1 LGHNA, CDR2 YNFKEQ. The sample holds a few counts of this clonotype. Its antigen is unknown. The TCR beta cDNA libraries carried unique molecular identifiers. TCRdb re-analysed the PCR reads in MiXCR, keeping a single row per CDR3 protein. The sample shows a few hundred thousand distinct CDR3 sequences, 35% to 45% of them seen only once. The sequenced sample was blood. The source of this sequence is a girl between 2 and 10 years old with multiple sclerosis. The chain is built from TRBV4-2 and TRBJ2-5, with TRBD1 identical over 8 bases. The CDR3 DNA reads as TGTGCCAGCAGCCAAGACAAGGACAGGGAGCACCAAGAGACCCAGTACTTC. It yields the protein CASSQDKDREHQETQYF.